This TCR beta chain was documented in a study of blood T cells in healthy people across ages. Study-wide points: In long-lived donors, naive CD4+ cell counts and diversity exceeded those of aged donors. Changes in expanded clonotypes were possibly confounded, as the CMV status of donors was unknown.

Each sample gave at least 7 million isolated PBMCs. With each sample, at least 5 micrograms of total RNA were extracted. With 5 bases clipped from V and 3 bases from J, the junction kept 6 bases outside the gene matches. The CDR3 is 15 residues long. Germline lookup yields CDR1 SGHTA and CDR2 FQGNSA. Concerning this clonotype itself: Antigen: not known.

PCR was performed a second time for about 7 to 11 cycles using a sample-barcoded 5' primer and a J-beta primer mix. TCRdb ran MiXCR on the 5' RACE reads and lists one entry per CDR3 protein. The sample has about 580,000 distinct CDR3 sequences, roughly 48% seen once; the top ten hold around 25%. The sequence came from a man older than 75 in good health. The rearrangement links TRBV7-2 to TRBJ2-2, with 7 bases aligning to TRBD1. The sequenced sample consisted of blood. CDR3 in DNA: TGTGCCAGCAGCACTCGGACAGGCTACACCGGGGAGCTGTTTTTT. This translates into CASSTRTGYTGELFF.